The clone carrying this T cell receptor (beta chain) was picked up a small number of times. A universal primer site was created by template switching, with the cDNA bearing unique molecular identifiers. MiXCR, run by TCRdb on the 5' RACE reads, gives a single entry per CDR3 protein. In the table there are about 220,000 distinct CDR3 sequences, 6.5% to 8.5% of which are singletons. The CDR3 extends over 12 amino acids. Per germline, CDR1 ENHRY and CDR2 SYGVKD. The V and J ends lost 8 bases and 7 bases respectively, with 12 bases between them. The record originates from a study of identical twins. The sample was also linked to a second study, of yellow fever vaccine responses in identical twins.

This chain uses TRBV10-3 with TRBJ2-4; no clear D gene. The sequenced sample consisted of memory (CD45RO+) T cells sorted from blood. The sequence was collected from a woman younger than 30 in good health. The CDR3 nucleotides are TGTGCCATCCGGAGCCCGGCGAACATTCAGTACTTC. It encodes CAIRSPANIQYF.